This is a list of T cell receptor beta chains from one sample in a study of blood T cell repertoires in COVID-19. Sequencing used immunoSEQ multiplex PCR; TCRdb keeps in-frame clones, though not all of them. Counted here are roughly 320,000 clones, about 90% occurring once; the ten biggest clones make up just under 6.5%. The sequenced sample was peripheral blood. The source of these receptors is a woman between 45 and 60 years old with COVID-19, enrolled during active disease. CDR3s include the opening cysteine and the closing phenylalanine or tryptophan. Fields, in order: J gene, D gene, V gene, clone size, CDR3 DNA, CDR3 protein. D genes are given only for firm matches. The size entry is marked missing in some rows and otherwise reads once, few, many or a size class.

J: TRBJ1-1
D: TRBD1
V: TRBV29-1
size: -
DNA: TGCAGCGTTGGTGGACAGGGACGGGAAGCTTTCTTT
CDR3: CSVGGQGREAFF

J: TRBJ2-7
D: TRBD2
V: TRBV4-3
size: -
DNA: TGCGCCAGCAGCCAAGGGGGGGGTAGCGGGACTGAGCAGTACTTC
CDR3: CASSQGGGSGTEQYF

J: TRBJ1-5
D: -
V: TRBV18
size: -
DNA: TGTGCCAGCTCACCGGGACATCATAGCAATCAGCCCCAGCATTTT
CDR3: CASSPGHHSNQPQHF

J: TRBJ1-1
D: -
V: TRBV7-6
size: -
DNA: TGTGCCAGCAGCCCCGGACGGGGGAACACTGAAGCTTTCTTT
CDR3: CASSPGRGNTEAFF

J: TRBJ1-5
D: -
V: TRBV18
size: -
DNA: TGTGCCAGCTCGCGCTTTCCGGGACAAGATAGCAATCAGCCCCAGCATTTT
CDR3: CASSRFPGQDSNQPQHF

J: TRBJ2-1
D: TRBD2
V: TRBV5-4
size: -
DNA: TGTGCCAGCAGCAGTGGCGGGAGGGCCAATTTCAATGAGCAGTTCTTC
CDR3: CASSSGGRANFNEQFF

J: TRBJ2-3
D: TRBD2
V: TRBV28
size: once
DNA: TGTGCCAGCAGAATCGGACTAGCGGGAGGGCCAGATACGCAGTATTTT
CDR3: CASRIGLAGGPDTQYF

J: TRBJ1-2
D: -
V: TRBV30
size: -
DNA: TGTGCCTGGAGTGCCAGGGTAGGTGACTATGGCTACACCTTC
CDR3: CAWSARVGDYGYTF

J: TRBJ1-3
D: -
V: TRBV19
size: -
DNA: TGTGCCAGTAGTTTCGGACTTGTGGGGGGAAACACCATATATTTT
CDR3: CASSFGLVGGNTIYF

J: TRBJ1-1
D: -
V: TRBV30
size: -
DNA: TGTGCCTGGAGTGAACAGACCATGAACACTGAAGCTTTCTTT
CDR3: CAWSEQTMNTEAFF

J: TRBJ2-5
D: TRBD1
V: TRBV29-1
size: once
DNA: TGCAGCGCCCGGGACAGGGGGAACGAAGAGACCCAGTACTTC
CDR3: CSARDRGNEETQYF

J: TRBJ1-1
D: -
V: TRBV18
size: -
DNA: TGTGCCAGCTCACCAAACGGGGGAGGCACTGAAGCTTTCTTT
CDR3: CASSPNGGGTEAFF

J: TRBJ2-7
D: -
V: TRBV28
size: -
DNA: TGTGCCAGCAGTTCCCAACAGGGTAGGTCCTACGAGCAGTACTTC
CDR3: CASSSQQGRSYEQYF

J: TRBJ1-5
D: -
V: TRBV24-1
size: -
DNA: TGTGCCACCAGTGTGGCAGGGGGCAATCAGCCCCAGCATTTT
CDR3: CATSVAGGNQPQHF

J: TRBJ1-2
D: -
V: TRBV2
size: -
DNA: TGTGCCAGCAGGAAGTCGACAGGATCTAACTATGGCTACACCTTC
CDR3: CASRKSTGSNYGYTF

J: TRBJ2-7
D: TRBD1
V: TRBV30
size: -
DNA: TGTGCCTGGATAAGATGGACAGGCAGCGAGCAGTACTTC
CDR3: CAWIRWTGSEQYF

J: TRBJ1-1
D: -
V: TRBV5-4
size: once
DNA: TGTGCCAGCAGCCGGAATCAGGACAGATTGAACACTGAAGCTTTCTTT
CDR3: CASSRNQDRLNTEAFF

J: TRBJ1-1
D: -
V: TRBV25-1
size: -
DNA: TGTGCCAGCAGTGAATATCGGGGTTCGGCTGAAGCTTTCTTT
CDR3: CASSEYRGSAEAFF

J: TRBJ2-7
D: TRBD2
V: TRBV19
size: -
DNA: TGTGCCAGTAGGCGGGGGGGCGGGAGGACTTCCTACGAGCAGTACTTC
CDR3: CASRRGGGRTSYEQYF

J: TRBJ2-3
D: TRBD2
V: TRBV19
size: -
DNA: TGTGCCAGTACCTCCCTCCGGCGGGAGAGCACAGATACGCAGTATTTT
CDR3: CASTSLRRESTDTQYF

J: TRBJ1-3
D: TRBD1
V: TRBV7-3
size: -
DNA: TGTGCCAGCAGCCGATACCCACAGGGGTCGGCCCCTGGAAACACCATATATTTT
CDR3: CASSRYPQGSAPGNTIYF

J: TRBJ2-7
D: -
V: TRBV5-1
size: -
DNA: TGCGCCAGCAGCTTGGAGTTGGGAGGGCAGTACTTC
CDR3: CASSLELGGQYF

J: TRBJ1-2
D: TRBD1
V: TRBV7-9
size: -
DNA: TGTGCCAGCAGCCTGGGACAGGGGGCTACTTCCTATGGCTACACCTTC
CDR3: CASSLGQGATSYGYTF

J: TRBJ2-2
D: -
V: TRBV6-6
size: -
DNA: TGTGCCAGCAGTTACCTAACCACCGGGGAGCTGTTTTTT
CDR3: CASSYLTTGELFF

J: TRBJ2-7
D: -
V: TRBV13
size: -
DNA: TGTGCCAGCAGCTTAGGGGGAGACTCATACGAGCAGTACTTC
CDR3: CASSLGGDSYEQYF

J: TRBJ2-7
D: TRBD2
V: TRBV10-1
size: -
DNA: TGCGCCAGCAGTGAGTCCGGGACTACCTATACCTACGAGCAGTACTTC
CDR3: CASSESGTTYTYEQYF

J: TRBJ1-1
D: -
V: TRBV27
size: -
DNA: TGTGCCAGCAGTGGAGGGTTGAACACTGAAGCTTTCTTT
CDR3: CASSGGLNTEAFF

J: TRBJ2-1
D: TRBD1
V: TRBV10-3
size: once
DNA: TGTGCCATCAGTAGAGGGACAGGGGGCCTTCCACGATCCCAATACAATGAGCAGTTCTTC
CDR3: CAISRGTGGLPRSQYNEQFF

J: TRBJ2-3
D: -
V: TRBV28
size: -
DNA: TGTGCCAGCAGCATCACAGGGTTGGAGGCGGATACGCAGTATTTT
CDR3: CASSITGLEADTQYF

J: TRBJ2-2
D: TRBD1
V: TRBV19
size: once
DNA: TGTGCCAGTAGCCCCCGGGACAGTACGAACACCGGGGAGCTGTTTTTT
CDR3: CASSPRDSTNTGELFF

J: TRBJ2-3
D: -
V: TRBV14
size: -
DNA: TGTGCCAGCAGCCAAGCGATGAGGTTAGATACGCAGTATTTT
CDR3: CASSQAMRLDTQYF

J: TRBJ2-1
D: -
V: TRBV7-3
size: -
DNA: TGTGCCAGCAGCCCCCTAGCGATAAGCTCCTACAATGAGCAGTTCTTC
CDR3: CASSPLAISSYNEQFF

J: TRBJ2-3
D: TRBD2
V: TRBV11-2
size: -
DNA: TGTGCCAGCAGCTCGGGAGCGGGGGATACGCAGTATTTT
CDR3: CASSSGAGDTQYF

J: TRBJ1-5
D: -
V: TRBV4-2
size: -
DNA: TGTGCCAGCAGCCAAGATGAGGCGAATTGGAGCAATCAGCCCCAGCATTTT
CDR3: CASSQDEANWSNQPQHF

J: TRBJ1-4
D: TRBD1
V: TRBV30
size: -
DNA: TGTGCCTGGAGCCGGGGACAGACTAATGAAAAACTGTTTTTT
CDR3: CAWSRGQTNEKLFF

J: TRBJ2-1
D: TRBD2
V: TRBV27
size: once
DNA: TGTGCCAGCAGTTTTCGACAGCCGGTAGCGGGCGAACCTTACAATGAGCAGTTCTTC
CDR3: CASSFRQPVAGEPYNEQFF

J: TRBJ1-1
D: -
V: TRBV30
size: -
DNA: TGTGCCTGGGGGGGCAATGCGAACACTGAAGCTTTCTTT
CDR3: CAWGGNANTEAFF

J: TRBJ2-7
D: TRBD1
V: TRBV27
size: -
DNA: TGTGCCAGCAGTCGTACCGGGACAGGGAAGGGCGAGCAGTACTTC
CDR3: CASSRTGTGKGEQYF

J: TRBJ1-2
D: TRBD1
V: TRBV7-2
size: -
DNA: TGTGCCAGCAGCTCGGGACAGGGGCGGGCCTATGGCTACACCTTC
CDR3: CASSSGQGRAYGYTF

J: TRBJ2-1
D: TRBD2
V: TRBV11-1
size: -
DNA: TGTGCCAGCGCCGCCGCCGGGGGGGTTGAGCAGTTCTTC
CDR3: CASAAAGGVEQFF

J: TRBJ1-5
D: TRBD1
V: TRBV18
size: -
DNA: TGTGCCAGCTCACGGACAGGGGGCCTTGACGGTCAGCCCCAGCATTTT
CDR3: CASSRTGGLDGQPQHF

J: TRBJ2-7
D: TRBD2
V: TRBV29-1
size: -
DNA: TGCAGCGTTGAAGATGGGCTAGCGGGAACCTACGAGCAGTACTTC
CDR3: CSVEDGLAGTYEQYF

J: TRBJ2-1
D: TRBD1
V: TRBV11-2
size: -
DNA: TGTGCCAGCAGCATCGACAGGGGTCGGGAGCAGTTCTTC
CDR3: CASSIDRGREQFF

J: TRBJ2-7
D: TRBD1
V: TRBV5-5
size: -
DNA: TGTGCCAGCAGCAGGAGCCCCGGGACAGGGTATACCGAGCAGTACTTC
CDR3: CASSRSPGTGYTEQYF

J: TRBJ2-2
D: -
V: TRBV2
size: -
DNA: TGTGCCAGCAGTCTTTTAGGCGGTGGGAACACCGGGGAGCTGTTTTTT
CDR3: CASSLLGGGNTGELFF

J: TRBJ2-7
D: -
V: TRBV30
size: once
DNA: TGTGCCTGGAGTGTACAAGCGGTACAGTACTTC
CDR3: CAWSVQAVQYF